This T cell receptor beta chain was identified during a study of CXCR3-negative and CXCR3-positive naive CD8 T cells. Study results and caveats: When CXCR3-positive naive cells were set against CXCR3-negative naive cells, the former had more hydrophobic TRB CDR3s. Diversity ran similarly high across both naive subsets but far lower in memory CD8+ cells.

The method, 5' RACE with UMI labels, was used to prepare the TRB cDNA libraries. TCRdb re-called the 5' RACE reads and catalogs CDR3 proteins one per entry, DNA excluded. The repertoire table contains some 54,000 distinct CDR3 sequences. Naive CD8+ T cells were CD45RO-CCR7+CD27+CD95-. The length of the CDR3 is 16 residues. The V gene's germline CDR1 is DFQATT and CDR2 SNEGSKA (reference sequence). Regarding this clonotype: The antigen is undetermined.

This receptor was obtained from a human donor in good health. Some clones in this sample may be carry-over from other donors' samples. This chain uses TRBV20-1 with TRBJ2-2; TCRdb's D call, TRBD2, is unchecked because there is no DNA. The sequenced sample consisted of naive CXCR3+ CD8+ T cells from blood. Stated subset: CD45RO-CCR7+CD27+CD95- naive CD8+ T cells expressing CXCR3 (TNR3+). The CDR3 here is CSARLTSGGESGELFF.